Presented here are 12 T cell receptor beta chains from one specimen sequenced in a study of CD8 T cells in Susac syndrome. An input of roughly 0.45 to 1 ug of RNA was subjected to reverse transcription using random hexamers. TCRdb independently ran MiXCR on the immunoSEQ multiplex PCR reads; one entry per CDR3 protein. This table has over 100,000 distinct CDR3 sequences, roughly 97% appearing once. Sequenced sample: CD4+ T cells from PBMCs. The source is a human donor in good health.

This chain joins TRBV6-6 and TRBJ2-6; a possible D gene is TRBD1 (5 bases). Germline lookup yields CDR1 MNHNY and CDR2 SVGAGI (reference sequence). This CDR3 region has 15 residues. V lost 6 bases to trimming and J lost 0 bases, with 9 bases between them. The CDR3 loop is CASRLDSSGANVLTF. DNA of the CDR3: TGTGCCAGCAGACTTGACAGCTCTGGGGCCAACGTCCTGACTTTC.

The CDR3 nucleotides read TGTGCCGCACCGCTAGATTATGGCAATGAGCAGTTCTTC. Amino acid sequence: CAAPLDYGNEQFF. V gene TRBV27 combines with J gene TRBJ2-1; D uncertain. V was clipped by 11 bases and J by 6 bases, with 17 bases between them. Germline CDR1 reads MNHEY; CDR2 reads SMNVEV (reference sequence). The CDR3 contains 13 residues.

The chain uses TRBV29-1 and TRBJ2-7, with 12 positions matching TRBD1. V was clipped by 4 bases and J by 4 bases; unmatched bases: 8. Looked up from germline, CDR1 is SQVTM and CDR2 is ANQGSEA. The CDR3 covers 15 residues. The DNA of the CDR3 is TGCAGCGTTGCTCCGGGGACAGGGGGCCTGTACGAGCAGTACTTC. Translated, it gives CSVAPGTGGLYEQYF.

This rearrangement joins TRBV7-9 to TRBJ2-1; possible D gene TRBD2, 6 bases. Germline CDR1 is SEHNR and CDR2 is FQNEAQ (reference sequence). The V end lost 5 bases, the J end lost 1 base, and 12 bases lay between the germline ends. The length of the CDR3 is 15 residues. The CDR3 sequence: CASSPGGVSYNEQFF. The CDR3 DNA reads as TGTGCCAGCAGCCCCGGGGGAGTATCCTACAATGAGCAGTTCTTC.

The CDR3 region is CASSQVGGAGELFF. Here the CDR3 DNA reads TGTGCCAGCAGCCAAGTAGGAGGGGCCGGGGAGCTGTTTTTT. The chain combines TRBV3-1 with TRBJ2-2; D possibly corresponds to TRBD2 (6 bases). CDR1 and CDR2 from the germline V gene are LGHDT and YNNKEL (reference sequence). This CDR3 is 14 amino acids long. Trimming shortened V by 1 base and J by 6 bases, and 9 bases separated the two germline ends.

The chain joins TRBV29-1 to TRBJ2-7; D remains unclear. The germline V gene has CDR1 SQVTM and CDR2 ANQGSEA. The CDR3 is 12 amino acids. The ends were cut back, 5 bases at V and 1 base at J, with 9 bases in the middle. The CDR3 loop reads CSVSPDSYEQYF. CDR3 nucleotide sequence: TGCAGCGTTTCCCCAGATTCCTACGAGCAGTACTTC.

The rearrangement links TRBV6-5 to TRBJ2-1, with no clear D. Trimming removed 6 bases from V and 12 bases from J, with 18 bases in between. The CDR3 sequence is 13 residues long. Germline loops: CDR1 MNHEY, CDR2 SVGAGI. CDR3 amino acids: CASRLRSGFRQFF. CDR3 DNA sequence: TGTGCCAGCAGACTCCGTTCGGGTTTTAGGCAGTTCTTC.

This chain links TRBV6-1 with TRBJ2-2, with TRBD2 matching 12 bases. Trimming took 5 bases from V and 6 from J; bases not matched to a gene: 7. The CDR3 is 16 residues long. The germline V gene encodes CDR1 MNHNS and CDR2 SASEGT. CDR3 loop: CASSIGLAGFPGELFF. DNA for the CDR3: TGTGCCAGCAGTATTGGACTAGCGGGGTTCCCCGGGGAGCTGTTTTTT.

The chain has TRBV2 and TRBJ2-2; 12 bases align to TRBD2. The CDR3 length is 17 residues. Germline lookup yields CDR1 SNHLY and CDR2 FYNNEI. After removal of 10 bases from V and 7 bases from J, the junction contained 16 bases not matched to a gene. The CDR3 loop reads CATKQGLAGGPIGELFF. In DNA form, the CDR3 reads TGTGCCACTAAACAGGGGCTAGCGGGGGGGCCCATCGGGGAGCTGTTTTTT.

The rearrangement links TRBV2 to TRBJ2-3, with D hard to call. Germline CDR1 SNHLY, CDR2 FYNNEI. There are 12 residues in the CDR3. The V and J ends lost 7 bases and 6 bases respectively, with 11 bases between them. The CDR3 DNA reads as TGTGCCAGCAAAGACATCTCTGATACGCAGTATTTT. Translating gives CASKDISDTQYF.

This chain uses TRBV12-3 or TRBV12-4 with TRBJ2-4; maybe TRBD1 (5 bases). This CDR3 is built from 16 residues. With 3 bases removed from V and 0 bases from J, the gap between germline ends came to 12 bases. CDR3 region: CASSLGQQLAKNIQYF. DNA of the CDR3: TGTGCCAGCAGTTTGGGGCAGCAACTAGCCAAAAACATTCAGTACTTC.

The rearrangement uses TRBV5-6 and TRBJ1-5; TRBD1 agrees at 9 bases. In germline, CDR1 is SGHDT, CDR2 YYEEEE. CDR3 size: 16 residues. Trimming cost V 4 bases and J 2 bases; bases outside gene matches: 7. The CDR3 is CASSKDRGSGNQPQHF. The CDR3 nucleotides are TGTGCCAGCAGCAAGGACAGGGGTTCGGGCAATCAGCCCCAGCATTTT.